A selection of T cell receptor beta chains follows, all from one sample in a study of cytomegalovirus exposure and HLA in healthy donors. The protocol was immunoSEQ multiplex PCR, while the TCRdb copy is restricted to in-frame clones and leaves out a portion. Of some 200,000 clones listed, around 79% are singletons. The sample consisted of PBMCs. These receptor sequences come from a girl aged 10 to 17 in good health and CMV-seropositive. Both conserved end residues are part of each CDR3. The D gene is left open where the match is weak.

d_gene: -
j_gene: TRBJ1-1
v_gene: TRBV27
CDR3aa: CARLQPPGGACTEAFF

d_gene: TRBD1
j_gene: TRBJ1-5
v_gene: TRBV7-2
CDR3aa: CASSPPPGGNQPQHF

d_gene: -
j_gene: TRBJ2-4
v_gene: TRBV2
CDR3aa: CASSGSGKSKNIQYF

d_gene: TRBD1
j_gene: TRBJ1-5
v_gene: TRBV7-2
CDR3aa: CASSIQQGFNQPQHF

d_gene: -
j_gene: TRBJ1-1
v_gene: TRBV18
CDR3aa: CASSPPGRGTEAFF

d_gene: -
j_gene: TRBJ1-1
v_gene: TRBV6-5
CDR3aa: CASKAGGNTEAFF

d_gene: -
j_gene: TRBJ1-1
v_gene: TRBV12-5
CDR3aa: CASGFVAETIEAFF

d_gene: -
j_gene: TRBJ2-7
v_gene: TRBV21-1
CDR3aa: CASSKPGCYEQYF

d_gene: -
j_gene: TRBJ2-7
v_gene: TRBV6-1
CDR3aa: CASSEESGQPYEQYF

d_gene: TRBD2
j_gene: TRBJ2-3
v_gene: TRBV5-8
CDR3aa: CASSSGTSGLMDTQYF

d_gene: TRBD2
j_gene: TRBJ2-3
v_gene: TRBV7-8
CDR3aa: CASSLRRGASTDTQYF

d_gene: -
j_gene: TRBJ1-1
v_gene: TRBV6-1
CDR3aa: CASSEAGGTMNTEAFF

d_gene: -
j_gene: TRBJ2-7
v_gene: TRBV4-1
CDR3aa: CASSQDSGPREQYF

d_gene: -
j_gene: TRBJ2-5
v_gene: TRBV5-4
CDR3aa: CASSSRDSQETQYF

d_gene: -
j_gene: TRBJ2-7
v_gene: TRBV9
CDR3aa: CASSVGETGRYEQYF

d_gene: TRBD1
j_gene: TRBJ2-7
v_gene: TRBV9
CDR3aa: CASSASGTVSYEQYF

d_gene: -
j_gene: TRBJ1-5
v_gene: TRBV7-2
CDR3aa: CASSPLLFRGDQPQHF

d_gene: TRBD2
j_gene: TRBJ2-4
v_gene: TRBV14
CDR3aa: CASSRSSGGIQYF

d_gene: TRBD2
j_gene: TRBJ2-7
v_gene: TRBV27
CDR3aa: CASSYRLAGGGFYEQYF

d_gene: TRBD1
j_gene: TRBJ2-5
v_gene: TRBV19
CDR3aa: CASKGDSARETQYF

d_gene: -
j_gene: TRBJ2-7
v_gene: TRBV7-2
CDR3aa: CASSRRLGGEYEQYF

d_gene: -
j_gene: TRBJ1-3
v_gene: TRBV10-3
CDR3aa: CAISAGGISGNTIYF